This entry is about one T cell receptor beta chain. The antigen is unknown. Sequencing ends 3 residues short of the CDR3 end; the germline J gene provides the rest. V lost 2 bases and J 7 bases, leaving 11 bases between the germline ends. The V gene's germline CDR1 is SNHLY and CDR2 FYNNEI. This CDR3 spans 14 amino acids. This entry comes from a study of T cell clonality in common variable immunodeficiency. The protocol was immunoSEQ multiplex PCR, while the TCRdb copy is restricted to in-frame clones and leaves out a portion. This sample comprises some 30,000 clones, none seen once only. Findings and limits, study-wide: Authors noted CVID clonality's cause needs subpopulation repertoire sequencing. Common variable immunodeficiency TCR beta sequences reportedly had fewer deletions and N-nucleotide insertions.

Material: peripheral blood mononuclear cells. This TCR derives from a human donor with common variable immunodeficiency. V gene TRBV2 combines with J gene TRBJ2-2; D might be TRBD2 (6 bases). The CDR3 protein is CASSENSGVGELFF. Incomplete CDR3 DNA: TGTGCCAGCAGTGAAAATTCGGGGGTCGGGGAG.